A single sample is the source of the 16 T cell receptor beta chains below, sequenced in a study of human T cells and chemical hapten exposure. In TCRdb, the RACE reads were re-called with MiXCR into one record per CDR3 protein. The sample has approximately 70,000 distinct CDR3 sequences; 9.8% are singletons. The time point is: patch test 1, 2 weeks after DPC sensitization. Treatment of the sample: therapeutic diphenylcyclopropenone sensitization with weekly scalp DPC. The sample was whole blood, taken in connection with sensitization to the hapten diphenylcyclopropenone (DPC). Receptor source: a woman in her 40s with alopecia areata. Some clones in this sample may be carry-over from other donors' samples.

This clonotype was seen many times. The chain couples TRBV11-2 to TRBJ2-2; D is unresolved. Germline V gene lookup returns CDR1 SGHAT and CDR2 FQNNGV. Trimming cost V 7 bases and J 2 bases, with 8 bases left between them. This CDR3 region has 13 residues. In DNA, the CDR3 is TGTGCCAGCACCGACCACAACACCGGGGAGCTGTTTTTT. This encodes CASTDHNTGELFF. Together with reference TRBV11-2 and TRBJ2-2, the CDR3 gives the full variable domain: EAGVAQSPRYKIIEKRQSVAFWCNPISGHATLYWYQQILGQGPKLLIQFQNNGVVDDSQLPKDRFSAERLKGVDSTLKIQPAKLEDSAVYLCASTDHNTGELFFGEGSRLTVL.

This CDR3 reads CSVVVGVANEKLFF. CDR3 bases: TGCAGCGTCGTGGTGGGGGTCGCTAATGAAAAACTGTTTTTT. The V and J genes are TRBV29-1 and TRBJ1-4, with D perhaps matching TRBD1 (5 bases). The CDR3 is made up of 14 amino acids. Germline V gene sequence: CDR1 SQVTM, CDR2 ANQGSEA. V gave up 6 bases and J gave up 3 bases, with 14 bases separating them. The full variable domain, completed using reference TRBV29-1 and TRBJ1-4, is SAVISQKPSRDICQRGTSLTIQCQVDSQVTMMFWYRQQPGQSLTLIATANQGSEATYESGFVIDKFPISRPNLTFSTLTVSNMSPEDSSIYLCSVVVGVANEKLFFGSGTQLSVL.

About this clonotype: An end of the junction does not agree with germline; a read error may underlie this. This chain links TRBV5-1 with TRBJ1-3, with D perhaps TRBD1 (6 bases). The germline V gene has CDR1 SGHRS and CDR2 YFSETQ. This CDR3 region has 14 residues. As DNA, the CDR3 is TGCGCCAGCGGCTTGGACAGCTCTGGAAACACCATATATTTT. Its translation is CASGLDSSGNTIYF.

This clonotype occurred many times. This rearrangement joins TRBV4-1 to TRBJ2-1, with D tentatively TRBD1 (6 bases). Trimming removed 0 bases at V and 2 bases at J, with 17 bases between. This CDR3 region has 18 residues. Looked up from germline, CDR1 is MGHRA and CDR2 is YSYEKL. DNA for the CDR3: TGCGCCAGCAGCCAAGAGGCGTTGGGGGCAGGGCCCTACAATGAGCAGTTCTTC. This translates into CASSQEALGAGPYNEQFF.

Many counts were recorded for this clonotype. The chain links TRBV7-2 to TRBJ2-7; D gene uncertain. V was shortened by 1 base and J by 6 bases, with 7 bases between the two germline ends. Germline V lookup: CDR1 SGHTA, CDR2 FQGNSA. The CDR3 is 12 residues long. In DNA form, the CDR3 reads TGTGCCAGCAGCTTAGAATGGGGCGAGCAGTACTTC. As protein: CASSLEWGEQYF.

This clonotype was counted at least ten times. The chain uses TRBV5-1 and TRBJ2-7, with TRBD2 matching over 7 bases. The CDR3 is made up of 15 amino acids. Germline assignment: CDR1 SGHRS and CDR2 YFSETQ. V dropped 1 base and J dropped 6; count of bases not matched to a gene: 10. The CDR3 bases are TGCGCCAGCAGCTTGAGCTTCGGCTCGGGGGGCGAGCAGTACTTC. It yields the protein CASSLSFGSGGEQYF.

This clonotype was found many times. This rearrangement joins TRBV21-1 to TRBJ2-1; whether TRBD2, the table's D call, matches the DNA was not checked. TRBV21-1 has pseudogene status. The CDR3 totals 15 residues. The CDR3 sequence: CASSKHRDCRSEQFF. Written as DNA, the CDR3 is TGTGCCAGCAGCAAGCATAGGGACTGTAGGAGTGAGCAGTTCTTC.

This clonotype was detected only a few times. The CDR3 DNA reads TGCAGCGTAGCCGGGACAATGAACACTGAAGCTTTCTTT. It translates to CSVAGTMNTEAFF. The chain links TRBV29-1 to TRBJ1-1, with TRBD1 as a possible D gene (6 bases). Trimming removed 6 bases at V and 0 bases at J, with 11 bases between. Germline assignment: CDR1 SQVTM and CDR2 ANQGSEA. This CDR3 has 13 residues.

This clonotype was seen repeatedly, ten times or more. A read error may account for a junction end that differs from germline. This chain joins TRBV7-9 and TRBJ1-3; a weak D match, TRBD1 (6 bases). The CDR3 extends over 15 amino acids. The germline V gene encodes CDR1 SEHNR and CDR2 FQNEAQ (reference sequence). For the CDR3, the DNA is TGTGCCAGCAGCCAACAGGGTTACTCTGAAAACACCATATATTTT. As protein: CASSQQGYSENTIYF. Complete variable domain (other parts from reference TRBV7-9 and TRBJ1-3): DTGVSQNPRHKITKRGQNVTFRCDPISEHNRLYWYRQTLGQGPEFLTYFQNEAQLEKSRLLSDRFSAERPKGSFSTLEIQRTEQGDSAMYLCASSQQGYSENTIYFGEGSWLTVV.

At least ten counts were recorded for this clonotype. The chain has TRBV4-2 and TRBJ1-2; D unclear. Germline V gene data show CDR1 as LGHNA and CDR2 as YNFKEQ. The V and J ends lost 4 bases and 2 bases respectively, with 14 bases between them. This CDR3 is 15 amino acids long. CDR3 region: CASSLYTADNYGYTF. The CDR3 nucleotides are TGTGCCAGCAGCCTTTATACAGCGGACAACTATGGCTACACCTTC.

This clonotype was seen at least ten times. The V and J genes are TRBV7-2 and TRBJ2-1, with TRBD2 as a possible D gene (5 bases). This CDR3 region has 12 residues. V was pared by 1 base and J by 13 bases, with 11 bases between. Germline assignment: CDR1 SGHTA and CDR2 FQGNSA. CDR3 sequence (DNA): TGTGCCAGCAGCTTAGGGGAGACGGCCCAGTTCTTC. This gives the protein CASSLGETAQFF.

This clonotype was seen at least ten times. This chain uses TRBV7-2 with TRBJ2-7; tentative D call: TRBD2 (5 bases). Germline V gives CDR1 SGHTA, CDR2 FQGNSA. Trimming removed 3 bases at V and 6 bases at J, with 12 bases between. The CDR3 has 13 amino acids. Here the CDR3 DNA reads TGTGCCAGCAGCTTCGATCTCGGAGGCGAGCAGTACTTC. Its translation: CASSFDLGGEQYF.

In regard to this clonotype: A much larger clone differs from this one at a single base, so this may be a read error. The genes are TRBV10-3 and TRBJ1-5; D not certain. Trimming removed 8 bases at V and 2 bases at J, with 13 bases between. CDR3 size: 14 residues. CDR1 ENHRY and CDR2 SYGVKD come from the germline V gene. The chain's CDR3 is CAIRAQTGNQPQHF. CDR3 nucleotides: TGTGCCATCCGGGCACAGACTGGCAATCAGCCCCAGCATTTT.

This clonotype was observed at least ten times. The chain carries TRBV5-6 and TRBJ1-3; D gene unclear. The CDR3 runs to 11 residues. The V and J ends lost 9 bases and 0 bases respectively, with 4 bases between them. Looked up from germline, CDR1 is SGHDT and CDR2 is YYEEEE. The CDR3 reads CAKISGNTIYF. As DNA, the CDR3 is TGTGCCAAAATCTCTGGAAACACCATATATTTT. The full variable domain, in which reference TRBV5-6 and TRBJ1-3 provide the parts outside the CDR3, is DAGVTQSPTHLIKTRGQQVTLRCSPKSGHDTVSWYQQALGQGPQFIFQYYEEEERQRGNFPDRFSGHQFPNYSSELNVNALLLGDSALYLCAKISGNTIYFGEGSWLTVV.

This chain joins TRBV7-8 and TRBJ2-4; TRBD2 aligns across 8 bases. Germline V lookup: CDR1 SGHVS, CDR2 FQNEAQ. Losses at the gene ends were 3 bases for V and 1 base for J; bases not matched to a gene: 5. The CDR3 loop spans 16 amino acids. CDR3 nucleotide sequence: TGTGCCAGCAGCTTCTACGGGACTAGTGCCAAAAACATTCAGTACTTC. Amino acid sequence: CASSFYGTSAKNIQYF.

This clonotype has only a few counts. V gene TRBV11-2 combines with J gene TRBJ1-2; D gene uncertain. The CDR3 contains 13 residues. Trimming cost V 4 bases and J 2 bases, with 8 bases left between them. Germline loops: CDR1 SGHAT, CDR2 FQNNGV. CDR3 DNA sequence: TGTGCCAGCAGCTCCGGCGGGAACTATGGCTACACCTTC. It is translated as CASSSGGNYGYTF.